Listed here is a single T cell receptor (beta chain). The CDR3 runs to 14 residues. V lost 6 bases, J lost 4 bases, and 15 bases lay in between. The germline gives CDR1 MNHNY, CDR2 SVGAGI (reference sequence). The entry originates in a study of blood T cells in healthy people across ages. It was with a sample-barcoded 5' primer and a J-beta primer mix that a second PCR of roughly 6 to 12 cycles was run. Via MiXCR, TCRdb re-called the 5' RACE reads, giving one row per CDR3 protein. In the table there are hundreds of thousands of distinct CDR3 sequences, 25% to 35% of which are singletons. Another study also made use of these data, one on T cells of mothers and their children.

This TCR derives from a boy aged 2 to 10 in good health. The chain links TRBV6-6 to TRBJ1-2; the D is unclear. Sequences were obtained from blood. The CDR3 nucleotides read TGTGCCAGCAGGGGCTCGAAGGACGCCTATGGCTACACCTTC. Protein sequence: CASRGSKDAYGYTF.